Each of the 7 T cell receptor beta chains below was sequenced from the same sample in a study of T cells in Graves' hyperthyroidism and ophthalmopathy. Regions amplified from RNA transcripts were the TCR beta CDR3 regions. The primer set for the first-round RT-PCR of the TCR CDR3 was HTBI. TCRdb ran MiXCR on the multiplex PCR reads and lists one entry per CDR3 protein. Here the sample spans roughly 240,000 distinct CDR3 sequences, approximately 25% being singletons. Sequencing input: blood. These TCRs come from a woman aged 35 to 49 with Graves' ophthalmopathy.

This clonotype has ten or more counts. CDR3: CASSVVGGGFGTEAFF. The CDR3 coding sequence is TGTGCCAGCAGCGTAGTTGGAGGGGGGTTCGGCACTGAAGCTTTCTTT. V is TRBV9 and J is TRBJ1-1; possibly TRBD1 for D (6 bases). The V and J ends lost 0 bases and 4 bases respectively, with 16 bases between them. The CDR3 totals 16 residues. The germline gives CDR1 SGDLS, CDR2 YYNGEE. Based on the CDR3 plus reference TRBV9 and TRBJ1-1, the full variable domain is DSGVTQTPKHLITATGQRVTLRCSPRSGDLSVYWYQQSLDQGLQFLIQYYNGEERAKGNILERFSAQQFPDLHSELNLSSLELGDSALYFCASSVVGGGFGTEAFFGQGTRLTVV.

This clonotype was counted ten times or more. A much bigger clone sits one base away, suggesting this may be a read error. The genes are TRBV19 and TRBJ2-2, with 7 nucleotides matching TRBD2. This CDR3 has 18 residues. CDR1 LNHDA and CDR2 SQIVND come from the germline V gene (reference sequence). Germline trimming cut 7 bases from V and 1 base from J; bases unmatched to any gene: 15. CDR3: CASNSGTQAGMNTGELFF. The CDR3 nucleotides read TGTGCCAGTAACTCGGGCACCCAAGCGGGGATGAACACCGGGGAGCTGTTTTTT.

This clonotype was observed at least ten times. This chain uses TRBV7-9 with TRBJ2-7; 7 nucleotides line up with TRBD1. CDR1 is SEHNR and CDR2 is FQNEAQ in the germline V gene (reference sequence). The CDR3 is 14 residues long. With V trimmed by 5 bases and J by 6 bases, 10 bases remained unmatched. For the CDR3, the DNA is TGTGCCAGCAGCCCTTGGACAGGTCTGAGCGAGCAGTACTTC. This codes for CASSPWTGLSEQYF.

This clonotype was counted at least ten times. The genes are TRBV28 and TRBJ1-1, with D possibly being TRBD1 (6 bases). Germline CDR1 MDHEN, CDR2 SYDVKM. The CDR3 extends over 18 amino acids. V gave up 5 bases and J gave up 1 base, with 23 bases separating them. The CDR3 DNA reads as TGTGCCAGCAGTCCGCTACAGGGTCTCTTCTTGGGGAACACTGAAGCTTTCTTT. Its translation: CASSPLQGLFLGNTEAFF.

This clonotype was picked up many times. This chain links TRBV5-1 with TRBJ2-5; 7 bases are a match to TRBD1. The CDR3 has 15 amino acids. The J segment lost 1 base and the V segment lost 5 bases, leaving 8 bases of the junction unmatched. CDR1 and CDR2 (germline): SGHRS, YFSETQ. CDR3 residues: CASRSTGQLQETQYF. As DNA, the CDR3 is TGCGCCAGCAGATCGACGGGACAGCTCCAAGAGACCCAGTACTTC.

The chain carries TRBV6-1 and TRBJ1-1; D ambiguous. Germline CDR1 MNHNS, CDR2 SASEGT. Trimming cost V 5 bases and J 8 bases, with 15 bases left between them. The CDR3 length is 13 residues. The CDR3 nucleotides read TGTGCCAGCAGTCAAGACTCCAAACGCGAAGCTTTCTTT. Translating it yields CASSQDSKREAFF.

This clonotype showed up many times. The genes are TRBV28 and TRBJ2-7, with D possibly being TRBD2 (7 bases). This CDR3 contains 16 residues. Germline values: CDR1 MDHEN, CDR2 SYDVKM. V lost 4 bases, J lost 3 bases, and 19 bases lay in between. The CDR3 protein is CASSSTGRAYFYEQYF. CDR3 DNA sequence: TGTGCCAGCAGTTCCACAGGGAGGGCCTATTTCTACGAGCAGTACTTC.